This T cell receptor beta chain was obtained from a study of blood T cell repertoires in COVID-19. Overall study context: Acute and convalescent COVID-19 samples came from the United States, Italy and Spain. Sources were T cells, B-cell-depleted T cells, or PBMCs; the material itself was cDNA or gDNA.

Which cohort a participant joined came from the clinical history participants gave. Trimming cost V 4 bases and J 6 bases, with 16 bases left between them. This CDR3 comprises 16 residues. Germline CDR1 and CDR2: MGHRA and YSYEKL. In the study's own analysis: Counts of nucleated cells, estimated from reference gene primer amplification, were obtained. Produced via immunoSEQ multiplex PCR; TCRdb's table is partial and in-frame only. V and J calls and clone size are as listed in that table; D and trimming were resolved from the DNA. The sample yields approximately 300,000 clones, 90% seen once. The V and J genes are TRBV4-1 and TRBJ1-6, with D possibly being TRBD1 (5 bases). Sequenced: PBMCs or T cells enriched from blood (not recorded which). This TCR was sampled from a woman in her twenties or thirties who had been exposed to COVID-19. DNA of the CDR3: TGCGCCAGCAGCCTTAGCCCCCAGGGAGGTAATTCACCCCTCCACTTT. Its translation: CASSLSPQGGNSPLHF.